This TCR beta chain is drawn from a study of early T cells in non-severe SARS-CoV-2 infection. Study information: With bulk RNA from unsorted whole blood as input, sequencing yielded unpaired chains.

Individual cDNA molecules received unique molecular identifiers. TCRdb reprocessed the 5' RACE reads with MiXCR, giving one entry per CDR3 protein. Of approximately 67,000 distinct CDR3 sequences listed, over 8% are singletons. Whole-study results and caveats: The VDJdb matching leaned toward anti-spike CD8 responses and overlooked private and CD4 specificities.

Trimming took 5 bases from V and 3 from J; bases not matched to a gene: 6. There are 14 residues in the CDR3. About this clonotype: The antigen is not known.

The specimen was whole blood. The receptor comes from an adult who was a healthcare worker with PCR-confirmed SARS-CoV-2 infection or an uninfected control (not recorded which). This sequence joins TRBV12-3 or TRBV12-4 and TRBJ1-2, with 7 bases that match TRBD1. The CDR3 region is CASSTLTGDYGYTF. CDR3 DNA: TGTGCCAGCAGTACCCTAACAGGGGACTATGGCTACACCTTC.